The subject of this entry is one TCR beta chain. The sample comes from a study of control samples from healthy donors and cancer patients. The assay was immunoSEQ multiplex PCR, and TCRdb's table has in-frame clones only and misses some. The top ten clones hold around a tenth of a sample with 70,000 to 85,000 clones, roughly 84% of them seen once. Germline-derived CDR1 and CDR2 are SGHTA and FQGNSA. This CDR3 contains 16 residues. V lost 5 bases and J 8 bases, leaving 24 bases between the germline ends. Sequencing used PBMCs. This receptor was obtained from a man aged 55 to 69 with head and neck cancer. The chain links TRBV7-2 to TRBJ1-2, with D tentatively TRBD1 (5 bases). Here the CDR3 DNA reads TGTGCCAGCAGCCCCACACGGACACACCTCACCACGGGCTACACCTTC. Protein: CASSPTRTHLTTGYTF.